These 11 T cell receptor beta chains originate from one sample sequenced in a study of response to subunit inactivated influenza vaccine. TCRdb analysed the RT-PCR reads with MiXCR anew, one entry per CDR3 protein. This table holds about 800,000 distinct CDR3 sequences, 21% found once. Specimen: PBMCs from blood, collected 4 to 6 days after vaccination. These receptors were taken from a man in his forties or fifties who received an inactivated influenza vaccine.

This clonotype appeared many times. The chain recombines TRBV12-3 or TRBV12-4 with TRBJ2-5; TRBD2 agrees at 12 bases. This CDR3 is built from 17 residues. The trim removed 5 bases at V and 2 bases at J, leaving 9 bases unmatched. The CDR3 DNA is TGTGCCAGCAGTCCTGGACTAGCGGGGCCATCACAAGAGACCCAGTACTTC. Translating gives CASSPGLAGPSQETQYF.

The V and J genes are TRBV7-9 and TRBJ2-1, with 10 bases matching TRBD1. CDR3 length: 14 residues. V trimming: 3 bases; J trimming: 6 bases; junction bases outside the gene matches: 2. Germline CDR1 is SEHNR and CDR2 is FQNEAQ (reference sequence). In nucleotides, the CDR3 is TGTGCCAGCAGCTTTGGACAGGGGGGCAATGAGCAGTTCTTC. It yields the protein CASSFGQGGNEQFF.

The chain has TRBV5-6 and TRBJ1-4; 8 bases fit TRBD1. Per the germline V gene, CDR1 is SGHDT and CDR2 is YYEEEE. J lost 8 bases, V lost 3 bases, and 6 bases had no gene match. The CDR3 is 14 amino acids. The DNA of the CDR3 is TGTGCCAGCAGCTACGACAGGGGCGCCGAAAAACTGTTTTTT. It encodes CASSYDRGAEKLFF.

The chain couples TRBV10-3 to TRBJ1-6; D gene uncertain. The V gene lost 3 bases and the J gene lost 11 bases, with 8 bases spanning the gap. The CDR3 spans 12 residues. Germline V gene sequence: CDR1 ENHRY, CDR2 SYGVKD. CDR3 in amino acids: CAISEGDTPLHF. For the CDR3, the DNA is TGTGCCATCAGTGAAGGAGACACACCCCTCCACTTT.

In regard to this clonotype: A much larger clone is a single base away; this may be a read error. The chain combines TRBV7-9 with TRBJ2-5; D remains unclear. Germline CDR1 is SEHNR and CDR2 is FQNEAQ (reference sequence). The CDR3 is 11 amino acids. Trimming left V 7 bases short and J 0 bases short, with 3 bases between. CDR3 nucleotide sequence: TGTGCCAGCACCAACCAAGAGACCCAGTACTTC. It specifies CASTNQETQYF.

This rearrangement joins TRBV5-6 to TRBJ2-3; 12 bases are shared with TRBD2. V shed 1 base, J shed 6 bases, and the junction held 6 bases outside the gene matches. Germline-derived CDR1 and CDR2 are SGHDT and YYEEEE. There are 16 residues in the CDR3. The chain's CDR3 is CASSLLLAGGMDTQYF. The CDR3 coding sequence is TGTGCCAGCAGCTTGCTCCTAGCGGGAGGGATGGATACGCAGTATTTT. Together with reference TRBV5-6 and TRBJ2-3, the CDR3 gives the full variable domain: DAGVTQSPTHLIKTRGQQVTLRCSPKSGHDTVSWYQQALGQGPQFIFQYYEEEERQRGNFPDRFSGHQFPNYSSELNVNALLLGDSALYLCASSLLLAGGMDTQYFGPGTRLTVL.

This clonotype was recorded a few times. This chain connects TRBV7-2 to TRBJ1-2, with 9 bases lining up with TRBD1. The CDR3 contains 14 residues. V was clipped by 5 bases and J by 7 bases; unmatched bases: 8. CDR1 and CDR2 (germline): SGHTA, FQGNSA. The CDR3 DNA sequence: TGTGCCAGCAGCGACGGACAGGGGCGGTTTGGCTACACCTTC. Translating gives CASSDGQGRFGYTF. Combining the CDR3 with reference TRBV7-2 and TRBJ1-2 gives the whole variable domain GAGVSQSPSNKVTEKGKDVELRCDPISGHTALYWYRQSLGQGLEFLIYFQGNSAPDKSGLPSDRFSAERTGGSVSTLTIQRTQQEDSAVYLCASSDGQGRFGYTFGSGTRLTVV.

This sequence joins TRBV29-1 and TRBJ2-1; 9 nucleotides match TRBD2. Trimming at V came to 8 bases and at J to 7 bases, leaving 9 bases not matched to a gene. CDR1 is SQVTM and CDR2 is ANQGSEA in the germline V gene. CDR3 size: 13 residues. The CDR3 DNA follows: TGCAGCCTTGCAGCTAGCGGGATGAATGAGCAGTTCTTC. Its translation: CSLAASGMNEQFF.

This clonotype was seen more than once but under ten times. The rearrangement joins TRBV7-9 to TRBJ2-7; D is perhaps TRBD1 (6 bases). Germline loops: CDR1 SEHNR, CDR2 FQNEAQ (reference sequence). V lost 2 bases, J lost 5 bases, and 16 bases lay in between. The CDR3 covers 15 residues. Here the CDR3 DNA reads TGTGCCAGCAGCTTAAACACAGGGATGCGGAACGAGCAGTACTTC. It is translated as CASSLNTGMRNEQYF. Full variable domain (missing parts from reference TRBV7-9 and TRBJ2-7): DTGVSQNPRHKITKRGQNVTFRCDPISEHNRLYWYRQTLGQGPEFLTYFQNEAQLEKSRLLSDRFSAERPKGSFSTLEIQRTEQGDSAMYLCASSLNTGMRNEQYFGPGTRLTVT.

This sequence joins TRBV12-3 or TRBV12-4 and TRBJ1-4; unclear D gene. This CDR3 spans 15 amino acids. Trimming took 5 bases from V and 1 from J, leaving 11 bases between them. Here the CDR3 DNA reads TGTGCCAGCAGTACGCGGACGGTAACTAATGAAAAACTGTTTTTT. This sequence encodes CASSTRTVTNEKLFF.

The chain employs TRBV20-1 and TRBJ1-5; maybe TRBD1 (5 bases). In germline, CDR1 is DFQATT, CDR2 SNEGSKA (reference sequence). This CDR3 has 12 amino acids. The V gene lost 6 bases and the J gene lost 6 bases, with 12 bases spanning the gap. DNA for the CDR3: TGCAGTGCGGGGGATCGGGGTCAGCCCCAGCATTTT. It codes for CSAGDRGQPQHF.